Sequencing of this T cell receptor (beta chain) was carried out in a study of regulatory T cells in long-lasting Graves disease. Trimming pared 0 bases from V and 0 bases from J, leaving 9 bases between. This CDR3 has 16 residues. Germline CDR1 MNHNY, CDR2 SVGAGI (reference sequence). Described time point: persistent/refractory GD, antithyroid drugs over 5 years with positive TRAb. The authors made the TCR library using RNA they extracted from PBMCs. HTBI primers from iRepertoire and Arm-PCR of CDR3 regions yielded the TCR beta libraries. TCRdb analysed the multiplex PCR reads with MiXCR anew, one entry per CDR3 protein. The repertoire includes roughly 700,000 distinct CDR3 sequences, roughly 30% of them detected once, and around 42% sits in the top ten.

The chain employs TRBV6-6 and TRBJ1-3, with D hard to call. The sample was peripheral blood mononuclear cells (PBMCs), taken when the disease was refractory, from a patient treated with antithyroid drugs. The sequence was obtained from a female donor with Graves disease. For the CDR3, the DNA is TGTGCCAGCAGTTACTCGGCGGGTGCCTCTGGAAACACCATATATTTT. Translating gives CASSYSAGASGNTIYF.